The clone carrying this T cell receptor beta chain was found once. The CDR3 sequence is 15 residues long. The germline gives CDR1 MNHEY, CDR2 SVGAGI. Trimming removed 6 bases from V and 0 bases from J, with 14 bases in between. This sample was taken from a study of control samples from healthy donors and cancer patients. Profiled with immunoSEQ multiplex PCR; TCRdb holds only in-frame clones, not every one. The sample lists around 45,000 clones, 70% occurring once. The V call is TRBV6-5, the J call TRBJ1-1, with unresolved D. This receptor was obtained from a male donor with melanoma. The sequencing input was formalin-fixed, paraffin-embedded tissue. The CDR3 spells CASRVAGLMNTEAFF. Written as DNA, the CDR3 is TGTGCCAGCAGGGTGGCAGGCCTCATGAACACTGAAGCTTTCTTT.